These 27 T cell receptor beta chains were sequenced from one sample in a study of cytomegalovirus exposure and HLA in healthy donors. The PCR made use of 60 Vbeta and 13 Jbeta primers. TCRdb's copy holds only in-frame clones and misses some; the assay was immunoSEQ multiplex PCR. The repertoire consists of some 75,000 clones, with about four fifths occurring once and the leading ten covering 5% to 7%. Sequencing was performed on PBMCs. These receptors came from a man younger than 35 in good health and CMV-seropositive.

The V and J genes are TRBV6-5 and TRBJ2-5; TRBD2 might be the D (6 bases). Germline values: CDR1 MNHEY, CDR2 SVGAGI. There are 13 residues in the CDR3. With 0 bases removed from V and 4 bases from J, the gap between germline ends came to 6 bases. CDR3 nucleotides: TGTGCCAGCAGTTACTCCGGGGGAGAGACCCAGTACTTC. This encodes CASSYSGGETQYF.

The V gene is TRBV4-1, the J gene TRBJ1-5, with a possible D match to TRBD1 (6 bases). The CDR3 spans 15 residues. Germline V gene lookup returns CDR1 MGHRA and CDR2 YSYEKL. V lost 2 bases to trimming and J lost 3 bases, with 11 bases between them. CDR3 nucleotide sequence: TGCGCCAGCAGCCAACAGGGGCTAGACAATCAGCCCCAGCATTTT. It encodes CASSQQGLDNQPQHF.

V is TRBV6-5 and J is TRBJ2-7; D is possibly TRBD2 (5 bases). CDR1 and CDR2 (germline): MNHEY, SVGAGI. V shed 8 bases and J shed 0 bases, with 14 bases lying between them. The CDR3 is 14 amino acids. The CDR3 nucleotides are TGTGCCAGCTCGAGACGTGGGAGCTCCTACGAGCAGTACTTC. Amino acid sequence: CASSRRGSSYEQYF.

This clone was found a few times. This chain connects TRBV5-8 to TRBJ2-1; TRBD2 aligns across 7 bases. The V gene end was trimmed by 0 bases and the J gene end by 7 bases; junction bases not matched to a gene: 7. Germline lookup yields CDR1 SGHTS and CDR2 YDEGEE. This CDR3 spans 15 amino acids. In nucleotides, the CDR3 is TGTGCCAGCAGCTTGGAGGGGCGGGAGTGGAATGAGCAGTTCTTC. As protein: CASSLEGREWNEQFF.

In its sample, this clone was seen once. The chain links TRBV7-6 to TRBJ2-3; TRBD2 matches 12 bases. The CDR3 has 16 residues. J lost 6 bases, V lost 5 bases, and 9 bases had no gene match. Germline assignment: CDR1 SGHVS and CDR2 FNYEAQ. Here the CDR3 reads CASSLGTSGSRDTQYF. CDR3 DNA: TGTGCCAGCAGCCTTGGGACTAGCGGGTCGAGGGATACGCAGTATTTT. Using reference TRBV7-6 and TRBJ2-3 for the parts outside the CDR3, the full variable domain is GAGVSQSPRYKVTKRGQDVALRCDPISGHVSLYWYRQALGQGPEFLTYFNYEAQQDKSGLPNDRFSAERPEGSISTLTIQRTEQRDSAMYRCASSLGTSGSRDTQYFGPGTRLTVL.

The chain couples TRBV5-1 to TRBJ1-5; 7 nucleotides match TRBD1. V was clipped by 0 bases and J by 7 bases; unmatched bases: 7. CDR3 length: 15 residues. The germline gives CDR1 SGHRS, CDR2 YFSETQ. The CDR3 sequence: CASSLVGGGGQPQHF. The CDR3 nucleotides read TGCGCCAGCAGCTTGGTAGGGGGCGGAGGGCAGCCCCAGCATTTT. The variable domain in full, completed from reference TRBV5-1 and TRBJ1-5, reads KAGVTQTPRYLIKTRGQQVTLSCSPISGHRSVSWYQQTPGQGLQFLFEYFSETQRNKGNFPGRFSGRQFSNSRSEMNVSTLELGDSALYLCASSLVGGGGQPQHFGDGTRLSIL.

The rearrangement joins TRBV4-1 to TRBJ1-5, with 7 positions matching TRBD1. CDR3 size: 17 residues. In germline, CDR1 is MGHRA, CDR2 YSYEKL. V dropped 0 bases and J dropped 1; count of bases not matched to a gene: 6. The CDR3 sequence: CASSQDAGGLSNQPQHF. DNA of the CDR3: TGCGCCAGCAGCCAAGATGCAGGGGGGTTAAGCAATCAGCCCCAGCATTTT.

This chain uses TRBV4-1 with TRBJ1-2; D call uncertain. Germline CDR1 MGHRA, CDR2 YSYEKL. The V gene lost 1 base and the J gene lost 1 base, with 10 bases spanning the gap. The CDR3 covers 15 residues. The CDR3 bases are TGCGCCAGCAGCCAAGCGGGAGCAGGTAACTATGGCTACACCTTC. Protein product: CASSQAGAGNYGYTF.

The chain recombines TRBV9 with TRBJ2-2; 8 bases map to TRBD2. The CDR3 is made up of 16 amino acids. The J segment lost 7 bases and the V segment lost 1 base, leaving 9 bases of the junction unmatched. CDR1 SGDLS and CDR2 YYNGEE come from the germline V gene. CDR3 bases: TGTGCCAGCAGCGTAACCCCAGCGGGAGAGGTCGGGGAGCTGTTTTTT. Encoded protein: CASSVTPAGEVGELFF.

The V call is TRBV6-5, the J call TRBJ2-4; the D is unclear. V was clipped by 0 bases and J by 0 bases, with 6 bases between them. The CDR3 is 15 amino acids. CDR1 is MNHEY and CDR2 is SVGAGI in the germline V gene. The DNA for the CDR3 is TGTGCCAGCAGTTACTCGAGGCTAGCCAAAAACATTCAGTACTTC. Translation: CASSYSRLAKNIQYF.

The chain has TRBV6-5 and TRBJ1-2; 8 nucleotides align to TRBD1. The germline V gene has CDR1 MNHEY and CDR2 SVGAGI. The CDR3 loop spans 14 amino acids. Trimming took 6 bases from V and 7 from J; bases not matched to a gene: 10. The CDR3, as DNA: TGTGCCAGCAGCCGGGACAGGACCCCTCGTGGCTACACCTTC. Translating it yields CASSRDRTPRGYTF.

V is TRBV7-2 and J is TRBJ2-5; TRBD2 matches 15 bases. Germline CDR1 and CDR2: SGHTA and FQGNSA. The CDR3 is 16 residues long. The V gene end was trimmed by 0 bases and the J gene end by 6 bases; junction bases not matched to a gene: 2. DNA for the CDR3: TGTGCCAGCAGCTTAGCAGGGACTAGCGGGAGGAAGACCCAGTACTTC. Translating it yields CASSLAGTSGRKTQYF. Full variable domain (outside the CDR3, taken from reference TRBV7-2 and TRBJ2-5): GAGVSQSPSNKVTEKGKDVELRCDPISGHTALYWYRQSLGQGLEFLIYFQGNSAPDKSGLPSDRFSAERTGGSVSTLTIQRTQQEDSAVYLCASSLAGTSGRKTQYFGPGTRLLVL.

This chain uses TRBV5-6 with TRBJ2-7; D unresolved. The CDR3 has 11 residues. V was cut by 4 bases and J by 4 bases, with 6 bases left in between. The V gene's germline CDR1 is SGHDT and CDR2 YYEEEE. The CDR3 region is CASSRLYEQYF. The CDR3, as DNA: TGTGCCAGCAGCCGTCTGTACGAGCAGTACTTC. Looking up the rest from reference TRBV5-6 and TRBJ2-7 gives the full variable domain: DAGVTQSPTHLIKTRGQQVTLRCSPKSGHDTVSWYQQALGQGPQFIFQYYEEEERQRGNFPDRFSGHQFPNYSSELNVNALLLGDSALYLCASSRLYEQYFGPGTRLTVT.

This sequence joins TRBV4-2 and TRBJ1-1; D uncertain. From germline, CDR1 is LGHNA and CDR2 YNFKEQ. This CDR3 is 12 amino acids long. V lost 0 bases, J lost 7 bases, and 6 bases lay in between. The CDR3, as DNA: TGTGCCAGCAGCCAAGACTACGGTGAAGCTTTCTTT. The encoded protein is CASSQDYGEAFF.

The chain combines TRBV18 with TRBJ2-5; tentatively, D is TRBD1 (6 bases). V dropped 3 bases and J dropped 2 bases, with 10 bases sitting between them. The length of the CDR3 is 14 residues. Germline-derived CDR1 and CDR2 are KGHSH and LQKENI. The CDR3 reads CASSPDRVQETQYF. The CDR3 bases are TGTGCCAGCTCACCGGACAGAGTACAAGAGACCCAGTACTTC.

The chain combines TRBV15 with TRBJ1-1, with TRBD1 matching 7 bases. The germline V gene has CDR1 LNHNV and CDR2 YYDKDF (reference sequence). V lost 0 bases and J lost 3; bases outside the gene matches: 4. This CDR3 spans 15 amino acids. CDR3 nucleotides: TGTGCCACCAGCAGAGATCATAGGGGGCACACTGAAGCTTTCTTT. This codes for CATSRDHRGHTEAFF.

The V and J genes are TRBV5-4 and TRBJ1-5; no firm D call. The length of the CDR3 is 12 residues. Germline CDR1 and CDR2: SGHNT and YYREEE (reference sequence). Trimming took off 1 base at V and 5 bases at J, with 4 bases between the two ends. DNA for the CDR3: TGTGCCAGCAGCTTGCCAGATCAGCCCCAGCATTTT. Residues: CASSLPDQPQHF. Full variable domain (outside the CDR3, taken from reference TRBV5-4 and TRBJ1-5): ETGVTQSPTHLIKTRGQQVTLRCSSQSGHNTVSWYQQALGQGPQFIFQYYREEENGRGNFPPRFSGLQFPNYSSELNVNALELDDSALYLCASSLPDQPQHFGDGTRLSIL.

This sequence joins TRBV5-4 and TRBJ2-1; 8 positions match TRBD2. With V trimmed by 0 bases and J by 6 bases, 2 bases remained unmatched. The V gene's germline CDR1 is SGHNT and CDR2 YYREEE (reference sequence). This CDR3 comprises 14 residues. The CDR3 DNA is TGTGCCAGCAGCTTGGGAGCGGGAGTCAATGAGCAGTTCTTC. Translating it yields CASSLGAGVNEQFF.

The chain links TRBV28 to TRBJ2-1, with D possibly TRBD2 on 5 matching bases. Trimming took 7 bases from V and 5 from J, leaving 21 bases between them. CDR1 MDHEN and CDR2 SYDVKM come from the germline V gene. The CDR3 loop spans 16 amino acids. DNA for the CDR3: TGTGCCAGCACCGCCTCCGGGGTTATTCTGGACAATGAGCAGTTCTTC. It yields the protein CASTASGVILDNEQFF.

This clone was picked up a small number of times. The chain links TRBV6-1 to TRBJ2-7; tentatively, D is TRBD2 (5 bases). CDR1 MNHNS and CDR2 SASEGT come from the germline V gene. Trimming pared 7 bases from V and 3 bases from J, leaving 10 bases between. The CDR3 is 12 amino acids. This CDR3 is CASTRAGYEQYF. The DNA of the CDR3 is TGTGCCAGCACGCGGGCGGGCTACGAGCAGTACTTC.

The genes are TRBV7-2 and TRBJ2-3, with 9 positions matching TRBD2. V gave up 4 bases and J gave up 4 bases; unmatched junction bases: 9. The CDR3 sequence is 16 residues long. In germline, CDR1 is SGHTA, CDR2 FQGNSA. CDR3 protein: CASSSLAGKTADTQYF. The CDR3 DNA reads as TGTGCCAGCAGCTCCCTAGCGGGAAAGACAGCAGATACGCAGTATTTT.

The V and J genes are TRBV6-4 and TRBJ2-6; D might be TRBD2 (6 bases). Germline values: CDR1 MRHNA, CDR2 SNTAGT. This CDR3 spans 15 amino acids. V lost 4 bases and J 3 bases, leaving 10 bases between the germline ends. The CDR3 loop reads CASSAAGSGANVLTF. The CDR3 DNA follows: TGTGCCAGCAGTGCAGCCGGGAGTGGGGCCAACGTCCTGACTTTC.

The chain links TRBV5-6 to TRBJ2-1; TRBD2 is a possible D gene (6 bases). V dropped 4 bases and J dropped 2 bases, with 10 bases sitting between them. This CDR3 is 14 amino acids long. Germline CDR1 reads SGHDT; CDR2 reads YYEEEE. The CDR3 DNA reads as TGTGCCAGCAGCAGGGACTTTACCTACAATGAGCAGTTCTTC. Encoded protein: CASSRDFTYNEQFF.

The chain has TRBV20-1 and TRBJ2-3, with unresolved D. This CDR3 has 9 residues. V dropped 6 bases and J dropped 6 bases, with 4 bases sitting between them. Per germline, CDR1 DFQATT and CDR2 SNEGSKA (reference sequence). The CDR3 spells CSAEDTQYF. CDR3 DNA: TGCAGTGCGGAGGATACGCAGTATTTT.

The chain links TRBV27 to TRBJ1-2; weak D call: TRBD1 (5 bases). V lost 6 bases and J 0 bases, leaving 11 bases between the germline ends. The CDR3 loop spans 14 amino acids. Germline CDR1 reads MNHEY; CDR2 reads SMNVEV (reference sequence). The CDR3 nucleotides are TGTGCCAGCAGAGCCAGGGTAGCTAACTATGGCTACACCTTC. Its translation: CASRARVANYGYTF.

This chain joins TRBV6-5 and TRBJ2-7; 13 nucleotides align to TRBD2. The V and J ends lost 5 bases and 5 bases, in that order; junction bases with no gene match: 3. The length of the CDR3 is 14 residues. CDR1 and CDR2 from the germline V gene are MNHEY and SVGAGI. The CDR3 bases are TGTGCCAGCAGTGGACTAGCGGGAGCCCACGAGCAGTACTTC. Translated, it gives CASSGLAGAHEQYF.

J is TRBJ2-6 and V is TRBV5-1; possibly TRBD2 for D (6 bases). The germline V gene has CDR1 SGHRS and CDR2 YFSETQ. Trimming left V 4 bases short and J 4 bases short, with 12 bases between. The CDR3 runs to 15 residues. The CDR3 DNA follows: TGCGCCAGCAGCCCCTCGGGGGTGGGGGCCAACGTCCTGACTTTC. Encoded protein: CASSPSGVGANVLTF.